The subject of this entry is one T cell receptor (beta chain). Its antigen is as yet unknown. This entry belongs to a study of T cell responses to AZD1222 COVID-19 vaccine. Findings of the study overall: Donors skewed white British and female; clonal diversity was possibly underestimated. CD4 TCRs associated with vaccination spanned spike, dominating at 160-218 and 743-854.

Produced via immunoSEQ multiplex PCR; TCRdb's table is partial and in-frame only. The data hold over 110,000 clones, with almost 95% observed a single time. The TCR sequence derives from an adult who received the AZD1222 COVID-19 vaccine. The sequencing here drew on peripheral blood, taken 28 days after the second AZD1222 dose.

The CDR3 here is CASSFQYGSLNTEAFF. CDR3 nucleotides: TGTGCCAGCAGCTTTCAGTATGGCAGCTTGAACACTGAAGCTTTCTTT. This chain uses TRBV7-2 with TRBJ1-1; D not resolved. The CDR3 has 16 residues. V was pared by 3 bases and J by 0 bases, with 14 bases between. Per the germline V gene, CDR1 is SGHTA and CDR2 is FQGNSA. Looking up the rest from reference TRBV7-2 and TRBJ1-1 gives the full variable domain: GAGVSQSPSNKVTEKGKDVELRCDPISGHTALYWYRQSLGQGLEFLIYFQGNSAPDKSGLPSDRFSAERTGGSVSTLTIQRTQQEDSAVYLCASSFQYGSLNTEAFFGQGTRLTVV.